One sample yielded the 26 T cell receptor beta chains listed below, sequenced in a study of shared clonotypes between healthy human individuals. Produced via immunoSEQ multiplex PCR; TCRdb's table is partial and in-frame only. Here the sample spans about 1 million clones, about 77% being singletons. Material: memory CD4+ T cells sorted from blood. Subset reported: CD45RA-negative fraction. Every receptor here comes from a man aged 18 to 35 in good health.

This clone was observed a few times. V is TRBV5-6 and J is TRBJ1-4; D might be TRBD1 (6 bases). CDR3 length: 17 amino acids. V dropped 0 bases and J dropped 2 bases, with 14 bases sitting between them. CDR1 SGHDT and CDR2 YYEEEE come from the germline V gene. The CDR3 here is CASSLDGGQGTNEKLFF. DNA for the CDR3: TGTGCCAGCAGCTTGGATGGGGGGCAAGGGACTAATGAAAAACTGTTTTTT. Drawing the rest from reference TRBV5-6 and TRBJ1-4, the complete variable domain is DAGVTQSPTHLIKTRGQQVTLRCSPKSGHDTVSWYQQALGQGPQFIFQYYEEEERQRGNFPDRFSGHQFPNYSSELNVNALLLGDSALYLCASSLDGGQGTNEKLFFGSGTQLSVL.

This clone has a handful of counts. The gene calls are TRBV19 and TRBJ1-6, with TRBD1 matching over 11 bases. CDR1 and CDR2 from the germline V gene are LNHDA and SQIVND (reference sequence). The CDR3 length is 15 residues. V trimming: 3 bases; J trimming: 8 bases; junction bases outside the gene matches: 3. The CDR3 DNA is TGTGCCAGTAGTATCGGACAGGGGGCCCATTCACCCCTCCACTTT. It specifies CASSIGQGAHSPLHF. Variable domain in full (rest from reference TRBV19 and TRBJ1-6): DGGITQSPKYLFRKEGQNVTLSCEQNLNHDAMYWYRQDPGQGLRLIYYSQIVNDFQKGDIAEGYSVSREKKESFPLTVTSAQKNPTAFYLCASSIGQGAHSPLHFGNGTRLTVT.

The rearrangement uses TRBV5-1 and TRBJ2-3, with D possibly being TRBD1 or TRBD2 (5 bases each). Germline-derived CDR1 and CDR2 are SGHRS and YFSETQ. V lost 7 bases and J lost 2, with 17 bases in between. The CDR3 contains 15 residues. CDR3 nucleotide sequence: TGCGCCAGCCGTCGTGGGGGAGCGGACACAGATACGCAGTATTTT. Translated, it gives CASRRGGADTDTQYF.

V and J are TRBV27 and TRBJ2-2; D is ambiguous. In germline, CDR1 is MNHEY, CDR2 SMNVEV (reference sequence). The V end lost 2 bases, the J end lost 7 bases, and 14 bases lay between the germline ends. The CDR3 spans 15 residues. CDR3 DNA sequence: TGTGCCAGCAGTTTACTTTTGGGATATGGCGGGGAGCTGTTTTTT. As protein: CASSLLLGYGGELFF.

This clone has ten or more counts. CDR3 nucleotides: TGTGCCAGCAGCTTGGTTGATAGCTCCTATAATTCACCCCTCCACTTT. Amino acids: CASSLVDSSYNSPLHF. The chain recombines TRBV5-6 with TRBJ1-6; D is unresolved. Germline V gene lookup returns CDR1 SGHDT and CDR2 YYEEEE. This CDR3 spans 16 amino acids. V gave up 0 bases and J gave up 0 bases, with 7 bases separating them.

This clone was seen only once. The chain employs TRBV2 and TRBJ1-1; D might be TRBD1 (6 bases). In germline, CDR1 is SNHLY, CDR2 FYNNEI. The CDR3 loop spans 13 amino acids. Trimming removed 2 bases at V and 6 bases at J, with 10 bases between. CDR3 DNA sequence: TGTGCCAGCAGTGAACAGGGGTGGGCTGAAGCTTTCTTT. It encodes CASSEQGWAEAFF. Together with reference TRBV2 and TRBJ1-1, the CDR3 gives the full variable domain: EPEVTQTPSHQVTQMGQEVILRCVPISNHLYFYWYRQILGQKVEFLVSFYNNEISEKSEIFDDQFSVERPDGSNFTLKIRSTKLEDSAMYFCASSEQGWAEAFFGQGTRLTVV.

The chain has TRBV25-1 and TRBJ2-1, with D perhaps being TRBD1 or TRBD2 (6 bases each). The germline V gene encodes CDR1 MGHDK and CDR2 SYGVNS. This CDR3 is built from 15 residues. Trimming removed 1 base from V and 5 bases from J, with 12 bases in between. The CDR3: CASSELRGVNNEQFF. For the CDR3, the DNA is TGTGCCAGCAGTGAATTGAGGGGGGTTAACAATGAGCAGTTCTTC.

CDR3 sequence reads: CAISSLGNEQFF. The CDR3 DNA is TGTGCCATCAGCTCGCTAGGCAATGAGCAGTTCTTC. This chain uses TRBV10-3 with TRBJ2-1; D uncertain. The CDR3 runs 12 residues. V dropped 6 bases and J dropped 6 bases, with 9 bases sitting between them. The germline V gene encodes CDR1 ENHRY and CDR2 SYGVKD.

V gene TRBV6-1 combines with J gene TRBJ2-2; 10 nucleotides agree with TRBD2. Trimming cost V 2 bases and J 0 bases; bases outside gene matches: 6. CDR1 is MNHNS and CDR2 is SASEGT in the germline V gene. This CDR3 region has 18 residues. CDR3: CASSEQRGGYPNTGELFF. CDR3 in DNA: TGTGCCAGCAGTGAACAGCGGGGGGGATATCCGAACACCGGGGAGCTGTTTTTT.

J is TRBJ1-6 and V is TRBV6-6; possibly TRBD1 for D (5 bases). In germline, CDR1 is MNHNY, CDR2 SVGAGI (reference sequence). The ends were cut back, 6 bases at V and 7 bases at J, with 13 bases in the middle. The CDR3 extends over 14 amino acids. As DNA, the CDR3 is TGTGCCAGCAGCTCCGGGACTCCCAATTCACCCCTCCACTTT. It codes for CASSSGTPNSPLHF.

The chain employs TRBV19 and TRBJ2-5, with a tentative D call TRBD2 (6 bases). V lost 5 bases and J lost 2, with 12 bases in between. This CDR3 region has 14 residues. Germline V gene sequence: CDR1 LNHDA, CDR2 SQIVND (reference sequence). The CDR3 loop reads CASSEGSGQETQYF. In DNA, the CDR3 is TGTGCCAGTAGTGAGGGAAGCGGGCAAGAGACCCAGTACTTC.

A note on this clone: Other DNA variants within this sample encode the same CDR3. The chain joins TRBV5-1 to TRBJ2-7; 7 nucleotides line up with TRBD1. Germline CDR1 reads SGHRS; CDR2 reads YFSETQ. Trimming cost V 3 bases and J 3 bases; bases outside gene matches: 6. The CDR3 runs 14 residues. In nucleotides, the CDR3 is TGCGCCAGCAGCTCAACCTCAGGGGGCTACGAGCAGTACTTC. The encoded protein is CASSSTSGGYEQYF.

The chain links TRBV5-8 to TRBJ1-5; 7 positions agree with TRBD1. The CDR3 runs 15 residues. CDR1 and CDR2 (germline): SGHTS, YDEGEE. After removal of 4 bases from V and 4 bases from J, the junction contained 8 bases not matched to a gene. In nucleotides, the CDR3 is TGTGCCAGCAGCCTAGGACAGGTCCAGAATCAGCCCCAGCATTTT. Amino acid sequence: CASSLGQVQNQPQHF.

The CDR3 loop is CASSWNHDSAGANVLTF. The CDR3 nucleotides read TGTGCCAGCAGCTGGAATCATGACTCGGCTGGGGCCAACGTCCTGACTTTC. J is TRBJ2-6 and V is TRBV7-9; D is ambiguous. There are 17 residues in the CDR3. Germline CDR1 reads SEHNR; CDR2 reads FQNEAQ (reference sequence). Trimming took off 4 bases at V and 2 bases at J, with 15 bases between the two ends. Full variable domain (rest looked up from reference TRBV7-9 and TRBJ2-6): DTGVSQNPRHKITKRGQNVTFRCDPISEHNRLYWYRQTLGQGPEFLTYFQNEAQLEKSRLLSDRFSAERPKGSFSTLEIQRTEQGDSAMYLCASSWNHDSAGANVLTFGAGSRLTVL.

The chain couples TRBV6-1 to TRBJ2-7; TRBD2 is a possible D gene (6 bases). V was cut by 2 bases and J by 4 bases, with 15 bases left in between. Looked up from germline, CDR1 is MNHNS and CDR2 is SASEGT. The CDR3 loop spans 15 amino acids. The CDR3 bases are TGTGCCAGCAGTGAATCCCCGGGAGCGCTTTACGAGCAGTACTTC. Translating gives CASSESPGALYEQYF.

V usage is TRBV11-1 and J usage is TRBJ2-7; D may be TRBD1 (6 bases). The V end lost 5 bases, the J end lost 6 bases, and 8 bases lay between the germline ends. This CDR3 is 11 amino acids long. The V gene's germline CDR1 is SGHAT and CDR2 FQDESV (reference sequence). The CDR3 region has the DNA TGTGCCAGCAGCAGGGGGAGCGAGCAGTACTTC. This encodes CASSRGSEQYF.

This clone came up a few times. The rearrangement uses TRBV11-2 and TRBJ1-5; D unresolved. The CDR3 runs 13 residues. Germline V CDR1 and CDR2: SGHAT, FQNNGV. Trimming shortened V by 0 bases and J by 5 bases, and 5 bases separated the two germline ends. The CDR3 loop reads CASSLDTDQPQHF. The CDR3 coding sequence is TGTGCCAGCAGCTTAGACACAGATCAGCCCCAGCATTTT.

This chain links TRBV6-5 with TRBJ2-1; tentatively, D is TRBD1 (6 bases). Trimming took off 4 bases at V and 8 bases at J, with 6 bases between the two ends. CDR1 is MNHEY and CDR2 is SVGAGI in the germline V gene. The length of the CDR3 is 11 residues. CDR3 loop: CASSSGDEQFF. Here the CDR3 DNA reads TGTGCCAGCAGTTCAGGGGATGAGCAGTTCTTC.

The chain combines TRBV4-2 with TRBJ2-1, with TRBD2 identical over 8 bases. The CDR3 contains 16 residues. V gave up 3 bases and J gave up 4 bases; unmatched junction bases: 8. CDR1 is LGHNA and CDR2 is YNFKEQ in the germline V gene. The CDR3, as DNA: TGTGCCAGCAGCCAGTCCGTTAGCGGGATATACAATGAGCAGTTCTTC. This codes for CASSQSVSGIYNEQFF.

CDR3 amino acids: CASSARGGNTQYF. The DNA for the CDR3 is TGTGCCAGCAGCGCCAGGGGCGGCAATACGCAGTATTTT. The rearrangement joins TRBV6-1 to TRBJ2-3, with D perhaps matching TRBD1 (6 bases). V was cut by 6 bases and J by 7 bases, with 14 bases left in between. The V gene's germline CDR1 is MNHNS and CDR2 SASEGT. The CDR3 loop spans 13 amino acids.

The V gene is TRBV7-8, the J gene TRBJ2-7, with D maybe TRBD2 (5 bases). V was shortened by 2 bases and J by 1 base, with 9 bases between the two germline ends. The CDR3 runs 14 residues. CDR1 SGHVS and CDR2 FQNEAQ come from the germline V gene. CDR3 sequence (DNA): TGTGCCAGCAGCTTAAGGAGGAATTCCTACGAGCAGTACTTC. Translating it yields CASSLRRNSYEQYF.

In its sample, this clone was seen a few times. This chain connects TRBV2 to TRBJ1-6; no clear D. This CDR3 has 13 residues. Germline V gene sequence: CDR1 SNHLY, CDR2 FYNNEI. Trimming removed 10 bases at V and 4 bases at J, with 11 bases between. CDR3 sequence: CATGRGYNSPLHF. In DNA, the CDR3 is TGTGCCACCGGACGGGGTTATAATTCACCCCTCCACTTT. Drawing the rest from reference TRBV2 and TRBJ1-6, the complete variable domain is EPEVTQTPSHQVTQMGQEVILRCVPISNHLYFYWYRQILGQKVEFLVSFYNNEISEKSEIFDDQFSVERPDGSNFTLKIRSTKLEDSAMYFCATGRGYNSPLHFGNGTRLTVT.

The chain couples TRBV6-5 to TRBJ1-1; D may be TRBD1 (6 bases). The CDR3 is 13 residues long. V was shortened by 8 bases and J by 4 bases, with 14 bases between the two germline ends. Germline CDR1 reads MNHEY; CDR2 reads SVGAGI. In nucleotides, the CDR3 is TGTGCCAGCCATCTGGGGGCAGGCACTGAAGCTTTCTTT. Amino acid sequence: CASHLGAGTEAFF.

The chain recombines TRBV27 with TRBJ2-3, with D unclear. V dropped 3 bases and J dropped 0 bases, with 7 bases sitting between them. The germline V gene has CDR1 MNHEY and CDR2 SMNVEV (reference sequence). The CDR3 length is 14 residues. The CDR3 here is CASSLRISTDTQYF. CDR3 nucleotide sequence: TGTGCCAGCAGTTTGAGGATCAGCACAGATACGCAGTATTTT.

In this sample, this clone turned up a few times. V is TRBV30 and J is TRBJ1-4; 9 bases fit TRBD1. The germline gives CDR1 GTSNPN, CDR2 SVGIG (reference sequence). The CDR3 spans 14 residues. Trimming removed 8 bases from V and 2 bases from J; junction bases left unmatched: 6. The CDR3 DNA reads TGTGCCACCGACAGGGGGGTTACTAATGAAAAACTGTTTTTT. Its protein is CATDRGVTNEKLFF.

The rearrangement links TRBV18 to TRBJ1-1, with 8 bases fitting TRBD1. Germline lookup yields CDR1 KGHSH and CDR2 LQKENI. The V segment lost 4 bases and the J segment 1 base; nucleotides outside the gene matches: 23. This CDR3 has 21 amino acids. CDR3 DNA sequence: TGTGCCAGCTCACAAACCCTAGGAGCAGGGGGCGCAGAGGGACCGAACACTGAAGCTTTCTTT. Protein sequence: CASSQTLGAGGAEGPNTEAFF.